This T cell receptor (beta chain) was recorded in a study of blood T cell repertoires in COVID-19. The wider study: Whether acute or convalescent, the COVID-19 samples came from the United States, Italy and Spain. PBMCs, B-cell-depleted T cells, or T cells provided the cDNA or gDNA that made up the material.

This clone was found once. Authors' processing steps: Cell counts per sample came from amplifying reference gene primers. This table comes from immunoSEQ multiplex PCR, and its TCRdb copy is limited to in-frame clones, with some not included. D and trimming were read from the DNA, whereas the V and J calls and clone size are those reported in that table. The sample consists of roughly 50,000 clones, approximately 90% of them appearing once. The CDR3 has 15 residues. The germline V gene encodes CDR1 LNHDA and CDR2 SQIVND (reference sequence). V was cut by 5 bases and J by 4 bases, with 15 bases left in between.

The receptor comes from a man between 50 and 59 years old with acute or convalescent COVID-19. This chain connects TRBV19 to TRBJ2-1; weak D call: TRBD2 (5 bases). Sequenced sample: peripheral blood. The CDR3 sequence is CASSPSSSLYNEQFF. The CDR3 DNA is TGTGCCAGTAGTCCTTCTAGCTCCCTTTACAATGAGCAGTTCTTC.